The rows below give T cell receptor beta chains drawn from one sample of a study of blood T cell repertoires in COVID-19. Measured with immunoSEQ multiplex PCR; TCRdb has only the in-frame clones, and not every one. The table has 140,000 to 150,000 clones, roughly 90% seen once. The sample consisted of PBMCs or T cells enriched from blood (not recorded which). The receptors here all came from a woman in her twenties or thirties with acute COVID-19. Both conserved end residues are part of each CDR3. A D gene is named only where the DNA matches it firmly. Where a row states a size, it is once, few, many or the class of an expanded clone; other rows omit it.

TRBD2	TRBV27	.	TRBJ2-2	CASSTGLAGAIAGELFF	TGTGCCAGCAGTACGGGACTAGCGGGAGCGATAGCCGGGGAGCTGTTTTTT
TRBD2	TRBV7-2	.	TRBJ2-7	CASSRAGASGSYEQYF	TGTGCCAGCAGCCGCGCAGGGGCTAGCGGGAGCTACGAGCAGTACTTC
TRBD1	TRBV6-1	.	TRBJ1-3	CASKSGRGLGNTIYF	TGTGCCAGCAAATCAGGCAGGGGGCTCGGAAACACCATATATTTT
.	TRBV7-3	.	TRBJ1-5	CASSLRRCRGGTNQPQHF	TGTGCCAGCAGCTTACGCCGATGTCGTGGGGGCACAAATCAGCCCCAGCATTTT
TRBD2	TRBV7-8	.	TRBJ2-5	CASSLEREIPPETQYF	TGTGCCAGCAGCTTAGAGCGGGAGATCCCCCCAGAGACCCAGTACTTC
.	TRBV5-3	.	TRBJ1-4	CARTFVGATANNEKLFF	TGTGCCAGAACCTTTGTTGGGGCGACGGCGAATAATGAAAAACTGTTTTTT
TRBD1	TRBV9	.	TRBJ1-1	CASSDRGSNTEAFF	TGTGCCAGCAGTGACAGGGGCTCTAACACTGAAGCTTTCTTT
.	TRBV3-1/TRBV3-2	.	TRBJ1-2	CASSHCGGRAEANGYTF	TGTGCCAGCAGCCATTGCGGGGGGCGCGCGGAAGCAAATGGCTACACCTTC
.	TRBV21-1	.	TRBJ1-4	CASSRLDPGVLGNEKLFF	TGTGCCAGCAGCAGATTAGACCCGGGAGTCCTGGGTAATGAAAAACTGTTTTTT
.	TRBV7-9	.	TRBJ1-1	CASTLQGDTEAFF	TGTGCCAGCACCTTGCAGGGTGACACTGAAGCTTTCTTT
TRBD1	TRBV5-1	.	TRBJ1-3	CASSFGDTGGSGNTIYF	TGCGCCAGCAGCTTCGGGGATACAGGGGGATCTGGAAACACCATATATTTT
.	TRBV7-9	few	TRBJ1-1	CASSLSTGTEAFF	TGTGCCAGCAGCTTAAGTACGGGCACTGAAGCTTTCTTT
TRBD2	TRBV29-1	.	TRBJ2-7	CSIMTSGYEQYF	TGCAGCATAATGACTAGCGGGTACGAGCAGTACTTC
.	TRBV5-1	.	TRBJ1-1	CASSLGAGLGTEAFF	TGCGCCAGCAGCTTGGGGGCAGGGTTGGGCACTGAAGCTTTCTTT
TRBD1	TRBV2	.	TRBJ2-7	CASSESQGEYF	TGTGCCAGCAGTGAGTCACAGGGGGAGTACTTC
TRBD2	TRBV7-8	.	TRBJ2-7	CASSPRTSGYEQYF	TGTGCCAGCAGCCCAAGGACTAGCGGATACGAGCAGTACTTC
.	TRBV28	once	TRBJ1-2	CASSVPPARDGYTF	TGTGCCAGCAGTGTGCCCCCAGCGAGAGATGGCTACACCTTC
.	TRBV10-2	.	TRBJ1-2	CASWGGRGYTF	TGCGCCAGCTGGGGGGGACGTGGCTACACCTTC
TRBD1	TRBV7-8	once	TRBJ1-6	CASSLGTGSSPLHF	TGTGCCAGCAGCTTAGGGACAGGGAGTTCACCCCTCCACTTT
.	TRBV4-1	.	TRBJ2-3	CASSQGSASNTDTQYF	TGCGCCAGCAGCCAAGGGTCAGCTAGTAACACAGATACGCAGTATTTT
.	TRBV29-1	.	TRBJ2-2	CSGVNTGELFF	TGCAGCGGAGTGAACACCGGGGAGCTGTTTTTT
TRBD2	TRBV5-1	.	TRBJ2-5	CASSFRLAGQETQYF	TGCGCCAGCAGCTTCAGACTAGCGGGACAAGAGACCCAGTACTTC
.	TRBV7-2	once	TRBJ2-2	CASSFGIALNTGELFF	TGTGCCAGCAGCTTTGGAATAGCGTTGAACACCGGGGAGCTGTTTTTT
.	TRBV7-2	.	TRBJ1-1	CASSTPPGGNTEAFF	TGTGCCAGCAGCACCCCCCCGGGGGGGAACACTGAAGCTTTCTTT
.	TRBV28	.	TRBJ1-4	CASSFGSGKLGEKLFF	TGTGCCAGCAGTTTTGGGAGTGGGAAATTGGGCGAAAAACTGTTTTTT
.	TRBV30	once	TRBJ2-1	CAWTIGGASGEQFF	TGTGCCTGGACCATCGGGGGAGCGTCTGGAGAGCAGTTCTTC
.	TRBV5-1	.	TRBJ1-1	CASSSAGGFIEAFF	TGCGCCAGCAGCTCCGCGGGAGGGTTTATAGAAGCTTTCTTT
.	TRBV30	.	TRBJ1-5	CAWSVGHYNQPQHF	TGTGCCTGGAGTGTGGGGCACTACAATCAGCCCCAGCATTTT
TRBD2	TRBV11-2	.	TRBJ2-2	CASSFLTSGSVAGELFF	TGTGCCAGCAGCTTCTTGACTAGCGGGAGTGTTGCCGGGGAGCTGTTTTTT
TRBD1	TRBV6-5	.	TRBJ1-2	CASEQLTTGFGYTF	TGTGCCAGCGAACAGCTCACGACAGGGTTTGGCTACACCTTC
TRBD1	TRBV7-2	.	TRBJ2-5	CASSLQVLQGKETQYF	TGTGCCAGCAGCCTACAAGTACTACAGGGGAAGGAGACCCAGTACTTC
TRBD2	TRBV24-1	.	TRBJ2-7	CATSAAPSGRSSYEQYF	TGTGCCACCAGTGCCGCACCTAGCGGGAGGTCCTCCTACGAGCAGTACTTC
.	TRBV29-1	.	TRBJ2-1	CSVVWEYNEQFF	TGCAGCGTTGTATGGGAGTACAATGAGCAGTTCTTC
.	TRBV28	.	TRBJ1-2	CASSLWDHSQGYGYTF	TGTGCCAGCAGTTTATGGGATCACAGTCAGGGCTATGGCTACACCTTC
.	TRBV11-3	.	TRBJ2-2	CASSREDTGELFF	TGTGCCAGCAGCCGGGAAGACACCGGGGAGCTGTTTTTT
.	TRBV28	.	TRBJ2-7	CASSPQFYEQYF	TGTGCCAGCAGTCCACAGTTCTACGAGCAGTACTTC
.	TRBV4-3	.	TRBJ2-1	CASSQPEGAEQFF	TGCGCCAGCAGCCAACCCGAAGGGGCTGAGCAGTTCTTC
.	TRBV6-4	.	TRBJ1-5	CASGRRGNQPQHF	TGTGCCAGCGGGAGGAGGGGCAATCAGCCCCAGCATTTT
.	TRBV11-2	once	TRBJ1-1	CASSLVRNTEAFF	TGTGCCAGCAGCTTAGTCAGGAACACTGAAGCTTTCTTT
TRBD2	TRBV20-1	.	TRBJ2-3	CSASPGTSGSATDTQYF	TGCAGTGCTAGTCCCGGGACTAGCGGGAGCGCCACAGATACGCAGTATTTT
TRBD1	TRBV5-8	.	TRBJ1-2	CASSRMTGGYGYTF	TGTGCCAGCAGCCGAATGACAGGGGGCTATGGCTACACCTTC
TRBD2	TRBV5-4	.	TRBJ2-3	CASSSTSGLRPDTQYF	TGTGCCAGCAGCTCTACTAGCGGACTCCGCCCGGATACGCAGTATTTT
.	TRBV27	.	TRBJ2-6	CASSQEYSGANVLTF	TGTGCCAGCAGTCAAGAGTACTCTGGGGCCAACGTCCTGACTTTC